This T cell receptor beta chain was observed in a study of regulatory T cells in long-lasting Graves disease (dated by TCRdb to the early 2020s). Looking at the study overall: Persistent Graves' disease was defined as antithyroid drug treatment for over 5 years with persistently positive TSH receptor autoantibodies. Persistent Graves' disease patients were compared with newly diagnosed Graves' disease patients by peripheral blood TCR sequencing and RNA sequencing. The study took place in China and was registered as a clinical trial. A total of 35 or so samples underwent TCR sequencing: some 13 from persistent and 20 from newly diagnosed Graves' disease patients. In the clinical cohort, patients with persistent Graves' disease had used antithyroid drugs for an average of about 10 years.

CDR1 and CDR2 are read off the germline V gene as MDHEN and SYDVKM. The CDR3 numbers 13 residues from cysteine through phenylalanine. Here the CDR3 DNA is all that survives: 39 bases in frame from base 1. A distance of 10 bases separates the germline ends of V and J, which lose 3 bases and 7 bases respectively. On the study overall, not on this receptor specifically: The authors noted that the small sample size was a limitation that may lower accuracy. Only the TCR beta chain was sequenced and analyzed. More public clonotypes were shared among persistent patients (about 2,800) than among newly diagnosed patients (just under 1,000). Preferential use of TRBV28, TRBJ1-2 and TRBJ2-5 was observed in persistent disease, whereas TRBV20-1 and TRBJ2-1 were favored in newly diagnosed disease. The study examined only peripheral blood because the primary lesion, thyroid tissue, could not be accessed. Compared with newly diagnosed patients, persistent Graves' disease patients had lower TCR Shannon entropy and fewer highly expanded clones, which suggests clonal expansion.

On this clonotype itself: There is no known antigen for this receptor. The sample holds no much larger clone one base away, and base qualities are not on file.

The library was prepared using multiplex PCR. This sample was sequenced with an Illumina HiSeq 4000. TCR beta libraries were built with iRepertoire HTBI primers and Arm-PCR amplification of CDR3 regions. PCR products were gel purified before sequencing. Per the authors' processing: Gene usage analysis of CDR3 amino acid clonotypes relied on the 60 or so TRBV and 15 or so TRBJ segments identified across samples. COPE and FqMerger were used to merge the filtered high-quality paired reads into contigs. BLAST was used to align contigs to IMGT TRBV, TRBD and TRBJ reference genes, with CDR3 defined following IMGT. Any clonotype with a frequency above 0.1% was counted as a highly expanded clone. Shannon entropy was used to measure repertoire diversity, and the Gini coefficient was used to measure V-J evenness. A clonotype was considered public if more than one individual shared it. Clones were called with MiXCR by TCRdb after fastp trimmed the public reads at Q25, and only in-frame beta chains were retained. Identical CDR3 proteins give one entry, which carries the most common genes and DNA. None of the V and J calls come from the authors' own analysis; TCRdb made them. The sample table contains 300,000 to 500,000 distinct CDR3 sequences; only one count was recorded for roughly 20% of them. Roughly 20% of the sample comes from the top ten.

The time point label on this specimen signifies: persistent/refractory GD, antithyroid drugs over 5 years with positive TRAb. For both TCR sequencing and RNA sequencing, RNA was extracted from PBMCs using TRIzol. Graves' disease was diagnosed according to American Thyroid Association guidelines. The patients came from an endocrinology department in Xi'an, China. Each patient gave approximately 10 milliliters of peripheral blood, collected in an EDTA anticoagulant tube. Ficoll Paque Plus density gradient separation was used to isolate PBMCs, and no further T cell sorting was done. RNA quality was checked with an Agilent 2100 Bioanalyzer and agarose gel, and concentration with a NanoDrop 2000.

The TCR sequence derives from a female donor with Graves disease. Material: peripheral blood mononuclear cells (PBMCs), obtained when the disease was refractory, from a patient treated with antithyroid drugs. The chain is assembled from TRBV28 and TRBJ2-1; 5 matching bases give a weak D call of TRBD1. The CDR3 in this case is CASSFSGMNEQFF. The DNA is TGTGCCAGCAGTTTCTCAGGGATGAATGAGCAGTTCTTC. With the portions outside the CDR3 filled from the reference TRBV28 and TRBJ2-1 genes, the complete variable region becomes DVKVTQSSRYLVKRTGEKVFLECVQDMDHENMFWYRQDPGLGLRLIYFSYDVKMKEKGDIPEGYSVSREKKERFSLILESASTNQTSMYLCASSFSGMNEQFFGPGTRLTVL.